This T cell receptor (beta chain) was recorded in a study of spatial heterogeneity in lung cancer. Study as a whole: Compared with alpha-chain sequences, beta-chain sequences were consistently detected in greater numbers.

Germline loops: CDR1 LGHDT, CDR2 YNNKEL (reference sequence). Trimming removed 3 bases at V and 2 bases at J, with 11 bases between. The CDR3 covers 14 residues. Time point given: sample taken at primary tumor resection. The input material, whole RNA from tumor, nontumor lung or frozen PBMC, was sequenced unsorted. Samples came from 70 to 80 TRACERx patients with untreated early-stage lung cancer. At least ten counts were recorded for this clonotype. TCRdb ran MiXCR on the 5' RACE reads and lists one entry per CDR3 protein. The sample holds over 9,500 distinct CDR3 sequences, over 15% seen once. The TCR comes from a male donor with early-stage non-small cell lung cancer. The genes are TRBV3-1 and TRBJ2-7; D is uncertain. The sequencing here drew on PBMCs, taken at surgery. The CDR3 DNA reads TGTGCCAGCAGCCATACAAAACGACCCTACGAGCAGTACTTC. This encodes CASSHTKRPYEQYF.